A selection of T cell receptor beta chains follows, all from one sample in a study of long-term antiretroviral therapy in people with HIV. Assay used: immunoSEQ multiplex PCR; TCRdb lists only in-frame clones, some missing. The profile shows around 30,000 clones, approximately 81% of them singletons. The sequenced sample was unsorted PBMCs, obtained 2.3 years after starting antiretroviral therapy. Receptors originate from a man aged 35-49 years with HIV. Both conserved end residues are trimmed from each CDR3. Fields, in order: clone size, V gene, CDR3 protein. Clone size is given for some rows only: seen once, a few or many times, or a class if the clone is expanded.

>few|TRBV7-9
ASSQDSNQPQH
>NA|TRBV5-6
ASSLDRVTDTQY
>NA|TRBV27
ASSPPGLAGGYTGELF
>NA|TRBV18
ASSPGAGNAYNSPLH
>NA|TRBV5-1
ASSLVPSGTADTQY
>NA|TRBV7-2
ASSTVAGGSTDTQY
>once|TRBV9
ASSVDQAGTNYGYT
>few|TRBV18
ASSRDRDEQY
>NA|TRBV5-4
ASSLLDKPNTEAF
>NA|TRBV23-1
ASSCSTGPNIQY
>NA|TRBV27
ASSPLFFTGSNSPLH
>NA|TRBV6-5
ASNPSGGQRGYT
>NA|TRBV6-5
ASSYSTGAGVYEQY
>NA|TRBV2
ASSEWTTLPYGYT
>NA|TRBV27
ASSLAGGEYRGADTQY
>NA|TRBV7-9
ASSLVRGQGAYEQY
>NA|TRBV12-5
ASGLVIGVAGTQY
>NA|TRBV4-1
ASSPPGQGMRGNEQY
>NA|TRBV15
ATRTNTEAF
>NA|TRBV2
ASSDRADGYT
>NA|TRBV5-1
ASSPADSNYGYT